This T cell receptor beta chain was sequenced in a study of regulatory T cells in long-lasting Graves disease. In the case of this clonotype: Antigen specificity is unknown.

Sequencing libraries for TCR beta were prepared with iRepertoire HTBI primers and Arm-PCR of CDR3 regions. In TCRdb, the multiplex PCR reads were re-called with MiXCR into one record per CDR3 protein. Of 400,000 to 500,000 distinct CDR3 sequences detected, roughly a fifth appear once; the ten largest clones hold roughly an eighth. Time point of the sample: persistent/refractory GD, antithyroid drugs over 5 years with positive TRAb. PBMC RNA was the source of the TCR library. Under American Thyroid Association guidelines, Graves' disease was diagnosed. Whole-study results and caveats: The study found TRBV28, TRBJ1-2 and TRBJ2-5 favored in persistent disease.

This CDR3 contains 14 residues. With V trimmed by 4 bases and J by 1 base, 4 bases remained unmatched. Germline CDR1 is SEHNR and CDR2 is FQNEAQ (reference sequence). The genes are TRBV7-9 and TRBJ2-7, with 7 bases identical to TRBD1. The material was peripheral blood mononuclear cells (PBMCs), obtained when the disease was refractory, from a patient treated with antithyroid drugs. This clonotype was sampled from a female donor with Graves disease. The CDR3 DNA sequence: TGTGCCAGCAGCTCTGGACAGGCGTCCTACGAGCAGTACTTC. Translated: CASSSGQASYEQYF.